This paragraph covers one T cell receptor (beta chain) sequence. Its antigen is unknown. This specimen comes from a study of cytomegalovirus exposure and HLA in healthy donors. Study results and limitations: Cytomegalovirus association was listed for approximately 150 TCR beta chains.

Primers included in the PCR were 60 Vbeta and 13 Jbeta primers. Using immunoSEQ multiplex PCR, the repertoire was profiled, and TCRdb retains in-frame clones only, with some absent. The top ten clones hold over 8% of a sample with approximately 160,000 clones, almost 80% of them seen once. Between the trimmed V and J ends, which lost 0 bases and 7 bases, there was a span of 10 bases. The CDR3 consists of 13 residues. Germline V gives CDR1 MGHRA, CDR2 YSYEKL. This clonotype was sampled from a young man in good health and CMV-seropositive. Source material: PBMCs. The rearrangement joins TRBV4-1 to TRBJ2-7; D not resolved. CDR3: CASSQEVVGEQYF. The CDR3 bases are TGCGCCAGCAGCCAAGAGGTCGTCGGGGAGCAGTACTTC.